This TCR beta chain came from a study of PD-1 blockade in classical Hodgkin lymphoma. Overall study findings and caveats: No one has yet defined what causes the repertoire differences, which may be disease activity or prior therapy. Reported findings placed baseline TCR diversity lower in newly diagnosed patients (compared with healthy donors).

In germline, CDR1 is GTSNPN, CDR2 SVGIG (reference sequence). This CDR3 is 13 amino acids long. V was clipped by 0 bases and J by 0 bases, with 3 bases between them. The assay was immunoSEQ multiplex PCR, and TCRdb's table has in-frame clones only and misses some. This sample has 25,000 to 35,000 clones, with around 94% found just once. Remarks on this clone: The antigen remains undetermined.

Time point reported: newly diagnosed, previously untreated cHL patient sample. Untreated, newly diagnosed classical Hodgkin lymphoma PBMCs were used for comparison. The sequence was obtained from a human donor with classical Hodgkin lymphoma. Sequencing used peripheral blood mononuclear cells (PBMCs). The V and J genes are TRBV30 and TRBJ1-3; D is unclear. Here the CDR3 reads CAWSVNSGNTIYF. The CDR3 DNA sequence: TGTGCCTGGAGTGTAAACTCTGGAAACACCATATATTTT.